This T cell receptor (beta chain) was retrieved from a study of blood T cells in healthy people across ages. Findings and caveats of the study: Researchers said unsorted PBMCs prevented a conclusive naive versus antigen-experienced comparison. Donor CMV status was unknown, possibly confounding expanded clonotype changes.

Trimming took 5 bases from V and 3 from J; bases not matched to a gene: 7. Germline V gives CDR1 SGHTA, CDR2 FQGNSA. The CDR3 covers 16 residues. Every donor gave about 9 milliliters of peripheral blood. Researchers report isolating at least 6 million PBMCs per sample. In regard to this clonotype: Antigen: not known.

PCR was performed a second time for about 7 to 11 cycles using a sample-barcoded 5' primer and a J-beta primer mix. TCRdb analysed the 5' RACE reads with MiXCR anew, one entry per CDR3 protein. The data show 910,000 or so distinct CDR3 sequences, just over 50% seen once. This sequence joins TRBV7-2 and TRBJ2-6, with 7 bases that match TRBD2. This clonotype was obtained from a woman aged 60-70 years in good health. The sample consisted of blood. The CDR3 sequence: CASSPQREVGANVLTF. CDR3 DNA sequence: TGTGCCAGCAGCCCCCAGCGGGAAGTTGGGGCCAACGTCCTGACTTTC. The whole variable domain, filled in from reference TRBV7-2 and TRBJ2-6, reads GAGVSQSPSNKVTEKGKDVELRCDPISGHTALYWYRQSLGQGLEFLIYFQGNSAPDKSGLPSDRFSAERTGGSVSTLTIQRTQQEDSAVYLCASSPQREVGANVLTFGAGSRLTVL.